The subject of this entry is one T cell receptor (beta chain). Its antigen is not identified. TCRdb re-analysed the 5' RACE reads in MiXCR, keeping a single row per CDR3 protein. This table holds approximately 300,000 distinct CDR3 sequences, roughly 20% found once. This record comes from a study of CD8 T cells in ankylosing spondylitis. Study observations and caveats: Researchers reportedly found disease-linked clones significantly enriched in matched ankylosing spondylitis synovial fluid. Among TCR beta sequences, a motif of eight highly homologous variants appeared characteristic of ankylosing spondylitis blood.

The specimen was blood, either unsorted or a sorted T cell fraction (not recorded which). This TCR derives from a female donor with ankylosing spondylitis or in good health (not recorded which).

The CDR3 nucleotides read TGCGCCAGCAGCCCCGGGGTCGGGGGGGAAGCTTTCTTT. It translates to CASSPGVGGEAFF. This sequence joins TRBV5-1 and TRBJ1-1; maybe TRBD1 (5 bases). Trimming removed 4 bases at V and 8 bases at J, with 15 bases between. Germline assignment: CDR1 SGHRS and CDR2 YFSETQ. The CDR3 has 13 residues.